The sequence of this T cell receptor beta chain was determined in a study of blood T cells in healthy people across ages. Sample-barcoded 5' priming and a J-beta primer mix drove a second PCR of roughly 6 to 12 cycles. MiXCR was run by TCRdb on the 5' RACE reads, yielding one entry per CDR3 protein. The sample has roughly 1,300,000 distinct CDR3 sequences, around 55% seen once. Ranging in age from about 6 to 95, the donors were healthy Caucasian individuals from Russia. Donors each provided ten milliliters of peripheral blood. Extraction yielded at least 5 micrograms of total RNA per sample. V was clipped by 0 bases and J by 7 bases, with 15 bases between them. Germline values: CDR1 LGHNA, CDR2 YSLEER. This CDR3 comprises 16 residues. This clonotype appeared a single time.

Material for sequencing was blood. This receptor was obtained from a man between 18 and 29 years old in good health. The chain couples TRBV4-3 to TRBJ1-4, with D possibly being TRBD1 (6 bases). The CDR3, as DNA: TGCGCCAGCAGCCAAGATTTCCGGGGGCAGGGTGAAAAACTGTTTTTT. The encoded protein is CASSQDFRGQGEKLFF.